This TCR beta chain originates from a study of response to subunit inactivated influenza vaccine. Study-level results: Authors suggested that a seasonal influenza vaccination recruits few new T cells each time.

The CDR3 extends over 11 amino acids. Germline CDR1 reads SGHAT; CDR2 reads FQNNGV. Trimming shortened V by 8 bases and J by 7 bases, and 9 bases separated the two germline ends. This clonotype has more than one count but fewer than ten. What it binds is unknown. Each CDR3 protein is one row after TCRdb ran MiXCR on the RT-PCR reads. The sample records about 190,000 distinct CDR3 sequences, around 14% being singletons. The receptor was isolated from a man aged 50-60 years who received an inactivated influenza vaccine. The rearrangement links TRBV11-2 to TRBJ2-1, with unresolved D. Specimen: CD8+ T cells sorted from PBMCs, collected 5 to 6 days after vaccination. The CDR3 DNA follows: TGTGCCAGCCGCCTTATGAATGAGCAGTTCTTC. This codes for CASRLMNEQFF.